Following are 6 T cell receptor beta chains from one sample sequenced in a study of blood T cell repertoires in COVID-19. Clones were read by immunoSEQ multiplex PCR, and TCRdb kept only the in-frame ones, dropping some. The sample consists of 280,000 or so clones, 85% of them appearing once. Sequences were obtained from peripheral blood. These receptors originate from a human donor in a cohort sampled during active COVID-19.

The J gene is TRBJ1-6, the V gene TRBV7-9; 8 nucleotides match TRBD1. There are 14 residues in the CDR3. The V gene end was trimmed by 2 bases and the J gene end by 10 bases; junction bases not matched to a gene: 4. Germline V gene lookup returns CDR1 SEHNR and CDR2 FQNEAQ (reference sequence). In nucleotides, the CDR3 is TGTGCCAGCAGCTTATTAGACAGGGGATCACCCCTCCACTTT. Encoded protein: CASSLLDRGSPLHF. The full variable domain, completed using reference TRBV7-9 and TRBJ1-6, is DTGVSQNPRHKITKRGQNVTFRCDPISEHNRLYWYRQTLGQGPEFLTYFQNEAQLEKSRLLSDRFSAERPKGSFSTLEIQRTEQGDSAMYLCASSLLDRGSPLHFGNGTRLTVT.

The chain joins TRBV25-1 to TRBJ1-2; 7 bases map to TRBD1. The germline CDR1 and CDR2 sequences are MGHDK and SYGVNS. Trimming removed 6 bases from V and 2 bases from J; junction bases left unmatched: 3. The CDR3 is 13 amino acids. DNA for the CDR3: TGTGCCAGCAGCGGGGGACAGAACTATGGCTACACCTTC. This translates into CASSGGQNYGYTF.

This rearrangement joins TRBV18 to TRBJ2-7, with D maybe TRBD2 (5 bases). The CDR3 totals 15 residues. Trimming removed 4 bases at V and 1 base at J, with 14 bases between. CDR1 and CDR2 from the germline V gene are KGHSH and LQKENI. The CDR3 spells CASSRTGTRSYEQYF. DNA for the CDR3: TGTGCCAGCTCACGGACGGGAACAAGATCCTACGAGCAGTACTTC.

The chain recombines TRBV27 with TRBJ2-6; 9 bases fit TRBD1. Germline assignment: CDR1 MNHEY and CDR2 SMNVEV (reference sequence). V trimming: 7 bases; J trimming: 2 bases; junction bases outside the gene matches: 6. There are 16 residues in the CDR3. The CDR3 spells CASTHRGRAGANVLTF. CDR3 in DNA: TGTGCCAGCACCCACAGGGGGCGTGCTGGGGCCAACGTCCTGACTTTC.

The chain has TRBV7-5 and TRBJ2-7; the table's D call, TRBD2, was not checked against the DNA. TRBV7-5 has pseudogene status. The CDR3 length is 11 residues. This CDR3 reads CAPGTPYEQYF. The CDR3 bases are TGTGCCCCGGGGACTCCCTACGAGCAGTACTTC.

The rearrangement uses TRBV6-5 and TRBJ2-7, with 10 positions matching TRBD1. This CDR3 has 14 amino acids. V was pared by 5 bases and J by 5 bases, with 6 bases of the junction left unmatched. CDR1 is MNHEY and CDR2 is SVGAGI in the germline V gene. CDR3 loop: CASSTDRGRDEQYF. CDR3 nucleotide sequence: TGTGCCAGCAGTACCGACAGGGGGCGCGACGAGCAGTACTTC.